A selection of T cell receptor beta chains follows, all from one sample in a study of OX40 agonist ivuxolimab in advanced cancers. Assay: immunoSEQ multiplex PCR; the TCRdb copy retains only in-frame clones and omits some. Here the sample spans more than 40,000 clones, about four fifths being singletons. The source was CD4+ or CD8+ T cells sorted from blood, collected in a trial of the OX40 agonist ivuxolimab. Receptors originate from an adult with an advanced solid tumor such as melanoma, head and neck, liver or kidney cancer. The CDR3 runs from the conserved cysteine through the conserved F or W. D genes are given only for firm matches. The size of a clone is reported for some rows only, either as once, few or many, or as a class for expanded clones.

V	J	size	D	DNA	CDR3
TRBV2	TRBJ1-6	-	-	TGTGCCAGCAGCCTGGAAGAGGGGGCCTATAATTCACCCCTCCACTTT	CASSLEEGAYNSPLHF
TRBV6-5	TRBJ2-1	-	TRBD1	TGTGCCAGCCGGACAGGGGGCATCGATGAGCAGTTCTTC	CASRTGGIDEQFF
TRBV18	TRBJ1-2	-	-	TGTGCCAGCTCACCACAGGGGTTAGCTAACTATGGCTACACCTTC	CASSPQGLANYGYTF
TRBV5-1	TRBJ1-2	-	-	TGCGCCAGCAGCGCTACAGGGACGGATGGCTACACCTTC	CASSATGTDGYTF
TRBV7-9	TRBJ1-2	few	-	TGTGCCAGCAGCTTTACTAACTATGGCTACACCTTC	CASSFTNYGYTF
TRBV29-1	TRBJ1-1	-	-	TGCAGCGTTGTGAAAGTGGATGAAGCTTTCTTT	CSVVKVDEAFF
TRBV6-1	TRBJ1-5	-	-	TGTGCCAGCAACGCCCGACCCACGGGACAGCCCCAGCATTTT	CASNARPTGQPQHF
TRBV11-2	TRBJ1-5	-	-	TGTGCCAGCAGCGCCGACAGGAATCAGCCCCAGCATTTT	CASSADRNQPQHF
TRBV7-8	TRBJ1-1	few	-	TGTGCCAGCAGCATCAGGAGGAACACTGAAGCTTTCTTT	CASSIRRNTEAFF
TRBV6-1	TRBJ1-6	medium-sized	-	TGTGCCAGCGGGGGCAGGTCGTATAATTCACCCCTCCACTTT	CASGGRSYNSPLHF
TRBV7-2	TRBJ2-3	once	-	TGTGCCAGCAGCCCAGGGGTTGGGCCCACAGATACGCAGTATTTT	CASSPGVGPTDTQYF
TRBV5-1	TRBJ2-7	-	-	TGCGCCAGCAGCTTCCTCGGGGGCGCCTACGAGCAGTACTTC	CASSFLGGAYEQYF
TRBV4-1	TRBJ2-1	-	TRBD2	TGCGCCAGCAGCCAACCGGGGGGGCACGTTGAGCAGTTCTTC	CASSQPGGHVEQFF
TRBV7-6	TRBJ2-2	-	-	TGTGCCAGCAGCTTAGACTGGGGATCGGCCCAGAACACCGGGGAGCTGTTTTTT	CASSLDWGSAQNTGELFF
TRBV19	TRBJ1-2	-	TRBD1	TGTGCCAGTAGTACTGGACAGGGGCAGAAGGGTGGCTACACCTTC	CASSTGQGQKGGYTF
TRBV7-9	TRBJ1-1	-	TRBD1	TGTGCCAGCAGGCCTGGACAGGGTCCGGACACTGAAGCTTTCTTT	CASRPGQGPDTEAFF
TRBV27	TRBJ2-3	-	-	TGTGCCAGCAGCCAGACAGATACGCAGTATTTT	CASSQTDTQYF
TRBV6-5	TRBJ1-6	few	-	TGTGCCAGCAGTTACTCGATCCAGGGGAATTCACCCCTCCACTTT	CASSYSIQGNSPLHF
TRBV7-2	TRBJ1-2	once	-	TGTGCCAGCAGCTTGGGGGTGGGATCCCTTAACTATGGCTACACCTTC	CASSLGVGSLNYGYTF
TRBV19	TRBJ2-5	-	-	TGTGCCAGTACCTTTACGGGCGCGGAGACCCAGTACTTC	CASTFTGAETQYF
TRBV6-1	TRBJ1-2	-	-	TGTGCCAGCAGGACAGTGGTCGTGGGCTACACCTTC	CASRTVVVGYTF
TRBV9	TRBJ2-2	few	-	TGTGCCAGCAGCACCGGACAGAACCCTCTGATCGGGGAGCTGTTTTTT	CASSTGQNPLIGELFF
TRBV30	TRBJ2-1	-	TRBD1	TGTGCCTGGAGTCAGGGGGTTAGCGTAGGAGAGCAGTTCTTC	CAWSQGVSVGEQFF
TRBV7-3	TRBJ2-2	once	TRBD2	TGTGCCAGCAGCGCCTCCGGGACTAGCGGGGGAGGAACCGGGGAGCTGTTTTTT	CASSASGTSGGGTGELFF
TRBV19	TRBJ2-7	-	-	TGTGCCAGTAGTACAGGACCTTACGAGCAGTACTTC	CASSTGPYEQYF
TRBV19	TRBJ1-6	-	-	TGTGCCAGTAGTATGGCCTGGAGCTCCTATAATTCACCCCTCCACTTT	CASSMAWSSYNSPLHF
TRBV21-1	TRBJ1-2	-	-	TGTGCCAGCAGCAAAGTCGGCAGGCCCTATGGCTACACCTTC	CASSKVGRPYGYTF
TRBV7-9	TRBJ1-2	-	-	TGTGCCAGCAGCCCTGGGGACATGAACTATGGCTACACCTTC	CASSPGDMNYGYTF
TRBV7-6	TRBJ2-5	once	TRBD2	TGTGCCAGCAGCGCTGGGACTAGCAGCCGCGAGACCCAGTACTTC	CASSAGTSSRETQYF